A single sample gave rise to the 19 T cell receptor beta chains below, sequenced in a study of T cell changes during pregnancy in multiple sclerosis. Repertoires were generated with immunoSEQ multiplex PCR, while TCRdb's copy carries only in-frame clones and drops some. The sample consists of tens of thousands of clones, about 92% of them appearing once. Sequences were derived from peripheral blood, sampled in the third trimester of pregnancy. The receptors shown here come from a female donor in good health, enrolled as a control in a pregnancy study.

J is TRBJ1-4 and V is TRBV5-5; possibly TRBD1 for D (6 bases). The germline CDR1 and CDR2 sequences are SGHKS and YYEKEE (reference sequence). The V and J ends lost 6 bases and 2 bases respectively, with 17 bases between them. The CDR3 loop spans 16 amino acids. The CDR3: CASTILTGITNEKLFF. The CDR3 DNA reads as TGTGCCAGCACCATCCTTACAGGGATCACTAATGAAAAACTGTTTTTT.

J is TRBJ1-1 and V is TRBV7-2; TRBD1 aligns across 9 bases. Germline V lookup: CDR1 SGHTA, CDR2 FQGNSA. The CDR3 extends over 14 amino acids. Trimming took 2 bases from V and 7 from J; bases not matched to a gene: 5. Written as DNA, the CDR3 is TGTGCCAGCAGCTTATATGGGACAGGGTATGAAGCTTTCTTT. Translating gives CASSLYGTGYEAFF.

DNA of the CDR3: TGCGCCAGCAGCCAGAATTCGGGACTAGCCACCCCCGGGGAGCTGTTTTTT. Its protein is CASSQNSGLATPGELFF. The chain employs TRBV4-3 and TRBJ2-2; 9 bases agree with TRBD2. Germline CDR1 LGHNA, CDR2 YSLEER. The CDR3 has 17 residues. V gave up 3 bases and J gave up 6 bases; unmatched junction bases: 11.

The chain uses TRBV5-1 and TRBJ2-3, with TRBD2 identical over 7 bases. This CDR3 region has 15 residues. With 4 bases clipped from V and 2 bases from J, the junction kept 7 bases outside the gene matches. Germline V lookup: CDR1 SGHRS, CDR2 YFSETQ. The CDR3 reads CASSGGGTFTDTQYF. In DNA, the CDR3 is TGCGCCAGCAGCGGGGGGGGGACCTTCACAGATACGCAGTATTTT.

This clone was detected many times. Other DNA variants within this sample encode the same CDR3. The chain couples TRBV5-1 to TRBJ1-1; D perhaps matches TRBD1 (6 bases). The length of the CDR3 is 13 residues. In germline, CDR1 is SGHRS, CDR2 YFSETQ. V lost 3 bases and J 2 bases, leaving 8 bases between the germline ends. CDR3 DNA: TGCGCCAGCAGCTCGGGACAAAACACTGAAGCTTTCTTT. This sequence encodes CASSSGQNTEAFF. The full variable domain, rest sourced from reference TRBV5-1 and TRBJ1-1, is KAGVTQTPRYLIKTRGQQVTLSCSPISGHRSVSWYQQTPGQGLQFLFEYFSETQRNKGNFPGRFSGRQFSNSRSEMNVSTLELGDSALYLCASSSGQNTEAFFGQGTRLTVV.

The chain's CDR3 is CASSSRTAITDTQYF. In nucleotides, the CDR3 is TGTGCCAGCAGCTCACGGACAGCGATAACAGATACGCAGTATTTT. The V and J genes are TRBV5-5 and TRBJ2-3; D is perhaps TRBD1 (6 bases). Trimming shortened V by 3 bases and J by 3 bases, and 14 bases separated the two germline ends. In germline, CDR1 is SGHKS, CDR2 YYEKEE (reference sequence). This CDR3 has 15 amino acids.

The rearrangement joins TRBV27 to TRBJ2-7; 13 bases match TRBD2. Germline trimming cut 5 bases from V and 3 bases from J; bases unmatched to any gene: 4. This CDR3 comprises 15 residues. Germline V gene sequence: CDR1 MNHEY, CDR2 SMNVEV (reference sequence). This CDR3 reads CASSLTSGRNYEQYF. CDR3 in DNA: TGTGCCAGCAGTCTGACTAGCGGGAGGAACTACGAGCAGTACTTC.

The chain couples TRBV5-1 to TRBJ1-2, with D perhaps matching TRBD1 (5 bases). The germline V gene encodes CDR1 SGHRS and CDR2 YFSETQ. V was shortened by 0 bases and J by 4 bases, with 10 bases between the two germline ends. CDR3 length: 14 residues. Written as DNA, the CDR3 is TGCGCCAGCAGCTTGGATGACAGTCTCTATGGCTACACCTTC. Protein sequence: CASSLDDSLYGYTF.

V and J are TRBV28 and TRBJ2-3; 10 bases match TRBD2. The CDR3 consists of 16 residues. The V and J ends lost 5 bases and 1 base, in that order; junction bases with no gene match: 6. Germline V gives CDR1 MDHEN, CDR2 SYDVKM. CDR3 residues: CASSLAGELGTDTQYF. For the CDR3, the DNA is TGTGCCAGCAGTCTAGCGGGGGAACTTGGCACAGATACGCAGTATTTT. The full variable domain, completed using reference TRBV28 and TRBJ2-3, is DVKVTQSSRYLVKRTGEKVFLECVQDMDHENMFWYRQDPGLGLRLIYFSYDVKMKEKGDIPEGYSVSREKKERFSLILESASTNQTSMYLCASSLAGELGTDTQYFGPGTRLTVL.

This clone was observed a few times. V usage is TRBV19 and J usage is TRBJ2-2; D may be TRBD1 (5 bases). V was trimmed by 3 bases and J by 1 base, leaving 12 bases between them. From germline, CDR1 is LNHDA and CDR2 SQIVND (reference sequence). The CDR3 is 16 amino acids. CDR3 nucleotide sequence: TGTGCCAGTAGTATGGGGCAGGAGTTGAACACCGGGGAGCTGTTTTTT. This encodes CASSMGQELNTGELFF.

This clone was observed a single time. The chain links TRBV5-1 to TRBJ2-1; 15 bases agree with TRBD2. CDR3 length: 22 residues. CDR1 and CDR2 from the germline V gene are SGHRS and YFSETQ. The V and J ends lost 4 bases and 1 base, in that order; junction bases with no gene match: 18. The CDR3 DNA sequence: TGCGCCAGCAGCCGACAGGGGCCCGGGACTAGCGGGAGGCCTCAATCCTACAATGAGCAGTTCTTC. Translating gives CASSRQGPGTSGRPQSYNEQFF.

The chain couples TRBV13 to TRBJ1-1; 10 nucleotides agree with TRBD1. The CDR3 covers 16 residues. V shed 5 bases, J shed 1 base, and the junction held 7 bases outside the gene matches. Germline-derived CDR1 and CDR2 are PRHDT and FYEKMQ (reference sequence). The CDR3: CASSIPGTGENTEAFF. The CDR3 nucleotides are TGTGCCAGCAGCATACCCGGGACAGGGGAGAACACTGAAGCTTTCTTT.

V gene TRBV6-6 combines with J gene TRBJ2-7; weak D call: TRBD1 (6 bases). Germline V gene data show CDR1 as MNHNY and CDR2 as SVGAGI (reference sequence). With 5 bases removed from V and 9 bases from J, the gap between germline ends came to 17 bases. This CDR3 has 13 residues. The CDR3 DNA is TGTGCCAGCAGTGCCCCTACAGGGTGGAGGCAGTACTTC. Encoded protein: CASSAPTGWRQYF.

The rearrangement uses TRBV27 and TRBJ2-1; TRBD1 matches 10 bases. Germline V gene sequence: CDR1 MNHEY, CDR2 SMNVEV (reference sequence). J gave up 2 bases and V 0 bases, and 1 base lay outside the gene matches. The CDR3 totals 16 residues. CDR3 in DNA: TGTGCCAGCAGTTTATCCGGGACAGGGGCCTACAATGAGCAGTTCTTC. It specifies CASSLSGTGAYNEQFF.

The rearrangement uses TRBV2 and TRBJ2-7, with 9 bases matching TRBD1. The CDR3 loop spans 14 amino acids. The germline V gene encodes CDR1 SNHLY and CDR2 FYNNEI. V lost 7 bases and J lost 5; bases outside the gene matches: 9. In DNA form, the CDR3 reads TGTGCCAGCAAGATTGGACAGGGGATGGACGAGCAGTACTTC. Translated: CASKIGQGMDEQYF.

V is TRBV29-1 and J is TRBJ1-2; no clear D. V was trimmed by 6 bases and J by 0 bases, leaving 14 bases between them. CDR1 and CDR2 from the germline V gene are SQVTM and ANQGSEA. This CDR3 is built from 14 residues. CDR3 sequence (DNA): TGCAGCGTACACAACGGGGAAACTAACTATGGCTACACCTTC. Its translation: CSVHNGETNYGYTF. The full variable domain, with the rest looked up from reference TRBV29-1 and TRBJ1-2, is SAVISQKPSRDICQRGTSLTIQCQVDSQVTMMFWYRQQPGQSLTLIATANQGSEATYESGFVIDKFPISRPNLTFSTLTVSNMSPEDSSIYLCSVHNGETNYGYTFGSGTRLTVV.

This chain uses TRBV6-5 with TRBJ1-2; tentative D call: TRBD1 (5 bases). The CDR3 is 13 residues long. From germline, CDR1 is MNHEY and CDR2 SVGAGI. V lost 2 bases, J lost 7 bases, and 11 bases lay in between. CDR3 nucleotide sequence: TGTGCCAGCAGTTACGGGGCAGGTCCTGGCTACACCTTC. Translation gives CASSYGAGPGYTF.

In DNA form, the CDR3 reads TGCAGTTGTCCTTCCGGGACTCAGCAGTTCTTC. Translated, it gives CSCPSGTQQFF. This rearrangement joins TRBV20-1 to TRBJ2-1; a possible D gene is TRBD2 (6 bases). V lost 8 bases and J lost 11, with 16 bases in between. From germline, CDR1 is DFQATT and CDR2 SNEGSKA (reference sequence). CDR3 size: 11 residues.

The chain has TRBV18 and TRBJ1-2; D is unclear. This CDR3 comprises 15 residues. The germline V gene encodes CDR1 KGHSH and CDR2 LQKENI. V lost 4 bases to trimming and J lost 5 bases, with 17 bases between them. The CDR3 spells CASSLTEGVVYGYTF. The DNA of the CDR3 is TGTGCCAGCTCACTCACGGAGGGAGTTGTATATGGCTACACCTTC.